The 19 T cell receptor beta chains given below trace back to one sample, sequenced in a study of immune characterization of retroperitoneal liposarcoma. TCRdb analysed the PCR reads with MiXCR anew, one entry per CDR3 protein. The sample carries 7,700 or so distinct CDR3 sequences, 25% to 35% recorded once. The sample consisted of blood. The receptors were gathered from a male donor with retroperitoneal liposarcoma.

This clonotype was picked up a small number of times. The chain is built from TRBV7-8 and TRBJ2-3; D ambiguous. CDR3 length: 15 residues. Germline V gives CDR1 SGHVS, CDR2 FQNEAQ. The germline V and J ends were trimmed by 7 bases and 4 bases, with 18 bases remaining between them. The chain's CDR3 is CASTHGTVGADTQYF. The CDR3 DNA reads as TGTGCCAGCACCCATGGTACGGTTGGCGCAGATACGCAGTATTTT.

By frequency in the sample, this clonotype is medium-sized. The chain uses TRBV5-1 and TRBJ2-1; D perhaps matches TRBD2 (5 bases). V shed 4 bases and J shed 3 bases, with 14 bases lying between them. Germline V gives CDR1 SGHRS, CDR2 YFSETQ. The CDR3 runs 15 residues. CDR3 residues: CASSAEGGSYNEQFF. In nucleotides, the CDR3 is TGCGCCAGCAGCGCCGAGGGCGGAAGCTACAATGAGCAGTTCTTC.

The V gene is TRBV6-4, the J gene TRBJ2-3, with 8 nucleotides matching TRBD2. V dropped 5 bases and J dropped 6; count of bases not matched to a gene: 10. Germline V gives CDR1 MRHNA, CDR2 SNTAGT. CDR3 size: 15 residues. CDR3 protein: CASSPGGPGEDTQYF. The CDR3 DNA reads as TGTGCCAGCAGTCCGGGAGGGCCGGGAGAGGATACGCAGTATTTT.

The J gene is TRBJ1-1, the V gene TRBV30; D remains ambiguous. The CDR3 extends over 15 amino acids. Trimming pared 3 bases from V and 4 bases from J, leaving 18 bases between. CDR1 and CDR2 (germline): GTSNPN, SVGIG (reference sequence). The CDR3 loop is CAWSRHGARGTEAFF. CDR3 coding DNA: TGTGCCTGGAGCCGACATGGCGCTCGGGGCACTGAAGCTTTCTTT.

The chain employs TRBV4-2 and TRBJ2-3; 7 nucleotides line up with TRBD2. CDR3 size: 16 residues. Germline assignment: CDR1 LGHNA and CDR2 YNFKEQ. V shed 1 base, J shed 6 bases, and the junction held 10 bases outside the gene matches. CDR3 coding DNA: TGTGCCAGCAGCCAAGCGAGCGGGGTCACCCAGGATACGCAGTATTTT. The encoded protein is CASSQASGVTQDTQYF.

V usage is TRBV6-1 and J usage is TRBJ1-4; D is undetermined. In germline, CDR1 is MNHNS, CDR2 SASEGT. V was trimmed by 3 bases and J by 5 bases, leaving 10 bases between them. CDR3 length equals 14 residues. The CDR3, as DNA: TGTGCCAGCAGTGACTATACCGAGAATGAAAAACTGTTTTTT. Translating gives CASSDYTENEKLFF.

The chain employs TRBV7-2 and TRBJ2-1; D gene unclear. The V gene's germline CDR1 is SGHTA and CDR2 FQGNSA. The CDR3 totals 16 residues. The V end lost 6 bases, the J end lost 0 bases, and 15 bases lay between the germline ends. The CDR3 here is CASRSAATSSYNEQFF. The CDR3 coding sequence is TGTGCCAGCAGATCGGCGGCTACCAGCTCCTACAATGAGCAGTTCTTC.

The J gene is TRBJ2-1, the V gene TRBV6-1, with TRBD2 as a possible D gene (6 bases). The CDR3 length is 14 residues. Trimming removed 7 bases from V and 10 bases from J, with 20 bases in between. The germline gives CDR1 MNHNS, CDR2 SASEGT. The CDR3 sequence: CASTPVRETLEQFF. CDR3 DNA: TGTGCCAGCACTCCAGTCCGGGAGACTCTCGAGCAGTTCTTC.

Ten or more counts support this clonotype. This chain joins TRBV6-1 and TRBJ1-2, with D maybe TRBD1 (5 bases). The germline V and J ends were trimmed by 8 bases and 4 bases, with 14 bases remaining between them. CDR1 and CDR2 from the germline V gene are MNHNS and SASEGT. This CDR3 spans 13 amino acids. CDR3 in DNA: TGTGCCAGCGGCTTGGGGGTTACCTATGGCTACACCTTC. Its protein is CASGLGVTYGYTF.

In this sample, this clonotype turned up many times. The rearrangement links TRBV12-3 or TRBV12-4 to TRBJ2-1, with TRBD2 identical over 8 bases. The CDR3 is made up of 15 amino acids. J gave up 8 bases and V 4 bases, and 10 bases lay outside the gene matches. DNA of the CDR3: TGTGCCAGCAGTTCCGGACTAGCCCGTGGGTATGAGCAGTTCTTC. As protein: CASSSGLARGYEQFF.

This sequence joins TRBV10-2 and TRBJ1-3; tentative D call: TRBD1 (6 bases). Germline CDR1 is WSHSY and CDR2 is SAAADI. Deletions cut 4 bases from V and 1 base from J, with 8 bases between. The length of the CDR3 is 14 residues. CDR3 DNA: TGCGCCAGCAGTGGCGGACAGTCTGGAAACACCATATATTTT. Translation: CASSGGQSGNTIYF.

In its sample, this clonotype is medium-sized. The CDR3 region is CASNPGKGVSPLHF. The CDR3 coding sequence is TGTGCCAGCAACCCAGGGAAAGGTGTGTCACCCCTCCACTTT. This sequence joins TRBV6-5 and TRBJ1-6; possibly TRBD1 for D (5 bases). CDR3 size: 14 residues. From germline, CDR1 is MNHEY and CDR2 SVGAGI. V dropped 7 bases and J dropped 10 bases, with 17 bases sitting between them.

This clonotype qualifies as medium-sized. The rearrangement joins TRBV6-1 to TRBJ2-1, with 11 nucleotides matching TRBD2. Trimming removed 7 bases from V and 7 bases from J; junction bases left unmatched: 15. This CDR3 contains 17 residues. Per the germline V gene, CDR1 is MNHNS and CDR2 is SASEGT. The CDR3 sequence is CASTGGGTSGTWNEQFF. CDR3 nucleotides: TGTGCCAGCACTGGAGGGGGGACTAGCGGAACGTGGAATGAGCAGTTCTTC.

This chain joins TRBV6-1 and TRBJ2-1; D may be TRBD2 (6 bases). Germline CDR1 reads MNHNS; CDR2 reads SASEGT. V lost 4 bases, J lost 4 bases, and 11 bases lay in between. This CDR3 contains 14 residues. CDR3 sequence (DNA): TGTGCCAGCAGTGTTGGGCGGGGATACAATGAGCAGTTCTTC. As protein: CASSVGRGYNEQFF.

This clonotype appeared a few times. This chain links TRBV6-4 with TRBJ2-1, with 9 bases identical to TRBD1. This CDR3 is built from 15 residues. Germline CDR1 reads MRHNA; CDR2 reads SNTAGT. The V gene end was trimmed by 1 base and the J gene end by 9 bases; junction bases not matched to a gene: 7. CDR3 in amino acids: CASSDWDRVVGEQFF. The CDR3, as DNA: TGTGCCAGCAGTGACTGGGACAGGGTAGTGGGTGAGCAGTTCTTC.

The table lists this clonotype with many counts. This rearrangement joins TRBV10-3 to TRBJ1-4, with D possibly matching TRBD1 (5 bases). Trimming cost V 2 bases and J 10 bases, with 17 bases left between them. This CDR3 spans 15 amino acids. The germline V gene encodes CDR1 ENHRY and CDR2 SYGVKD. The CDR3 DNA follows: TGTGCCATCAGTGAGGTGGGGCCCGGTAGCGGAAAACTGTTTTTT. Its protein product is CAISEVGPGSGKLFF.

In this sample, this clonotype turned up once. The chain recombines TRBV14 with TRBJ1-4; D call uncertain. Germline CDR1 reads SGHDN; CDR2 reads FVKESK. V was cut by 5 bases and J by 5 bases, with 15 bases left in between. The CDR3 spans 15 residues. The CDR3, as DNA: TGTGCCAGCAGCTTGTCGGGCCTCATAAATGAAAAACTGTTTTTT. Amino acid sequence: CASSLSGLINEKLFF.

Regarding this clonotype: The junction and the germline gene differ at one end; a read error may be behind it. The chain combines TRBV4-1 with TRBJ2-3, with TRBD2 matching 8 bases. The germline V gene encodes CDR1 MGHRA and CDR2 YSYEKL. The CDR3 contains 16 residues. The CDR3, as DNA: TGTGCCAGCAGCCAAGCAACGGGAGGGCCTTCAGATACGCAGTATTTT. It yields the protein CASSQATGGPSDTQYF.

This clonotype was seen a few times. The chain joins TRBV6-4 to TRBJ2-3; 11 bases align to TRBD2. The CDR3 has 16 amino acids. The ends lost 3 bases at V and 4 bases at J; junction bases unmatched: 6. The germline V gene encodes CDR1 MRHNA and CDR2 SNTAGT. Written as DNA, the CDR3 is TGTGCCAGCAGTGAAACTAGCGGGAGCAGGGCAGATACGCAGTATTTT. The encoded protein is CASSETSGSRADTQYF.